This T cell receptor beta chain originates from a study of identical twins. One entry per CDR3 protein, called by TCRdb with MiXCR from the 5' RACE reads. The sample has approximately 250,000 distinct CDR3 sequences; 6% to 7% are singletons. This clonotype was seen a handful of times. This CDR3 has 15 residues. The ends were cut back, 3 bases at V and 2 bases at J, with 13 bases in the middle. Germline loops: CDR1 MNHEY, CDR2 SVGEGT. These data also formed part of another study, on T cells expressing NK-cell markers. That report adds: Of the CD8+ T cells in roughly 6 donors, roughly 1.0-7.0% belonged to dominant NKG2C+ clonotypes. These clonotypes also led the CD3+CD56-NKG2C+ fraction in a handful of donors.

This TCR was sampled from a woman aged 18-35 years in good health. Sequences were obtained from CD8+ T cells sorted from blood. V and J are TRBV6-2 or TRBV6-3 and TRBJ2-5; no firm D call. The CDR3 DNA is TGTGCCAGCAGTTATATGGGGTTACCTCAAGAGACCCAGTACTTC. Protein sequence: CASSYMGLPQETQYF.